The 16 T cell receptor beta chains below were found in one sample sequenced in a study of control samples from healthy donors and cancer patients. Only in-frame clones appear in the TCRdb table, and some are missing; sequencing was by immunoSEQ multiplex PCR. The data hold tens of thousands of clones, with more than 80% observed a single time. Sequencing input: PBMCs. These receptor sequences come from a man between 25 and 39 years old with colorectal cancer.

CDR3 sequence (DNA): TGTGCCAGTAGTACAGGGGGCAGCCTGAACACCGGGGAGCTGTTTTTT. It translates to CASSTGGSLNTGELFF. The rearrangement uses TRBV19 and TRBJ2-2; 8 nucleotides line up with TRBD1. CDR1 is LNHDA, CDR2 SQIVND, per germline (reference sequence). This CDR3 has 16 amino acids. J was trimmed by 1 base and V by 4 bases; bases with no gene match: 5.

The genes are TRBV7-2 and TRBJ2-1, with D unclear. Germline CDR1 and CDR2: SGHTA and FQGNSA. The CDR3 contains 13 residues. V was clipped by 1 base and J by 6 bases, with 7 bases between them. CDR3 sequence: CASSLDWGNEQFF. The CDR3 bases are TGTGCCAGCAGCTTAGATTGGGGCAATGAGCAGTTCTTC.

The genes are TRBV5-4 and TRBJ2-1, with 7 bases fitting TRBD2. J lost 0 bases, V lost 4 bases, and 7 bases had no gene match. The germline V gene encodes CDR1 SGHNT and CDR2 YYREEE (reference sequence). This CDR3 is 16 amino acids long. In DNA form, the CDR3 reads TGTGCCAGCAGCCCCGGAGGCGGGGGCTCCTACAATGAGCAGTTCTTC. Encoded protein: CASSPGGGGSYNEQFF.

The DNA of the CDR3 is TGCGCCAGCTCTCAGCGGGGTAACGGGAACACCGGGGAGCTGTTTTTT. Its protein is CASSQRGNGNTGELFF. The chain combines TRBV5-1 with TRBJ2-2; 7 bases match TRBD2. The CDR3 length is 16 residues. CDR1 is SGHRS, CDR2 YFSETQ, per germline. V was clipped by 7 bases and J by 1 base; unmatched bases: 10.

This sequence joins TRBV2 and TRBJ1-2; D uncertain. The germline V gene has CDR1 SNHLY and CDR2 FYNNEI. The CDR3 spans 13 residues. Between the trimmed V and J ends, which lost 4 bases and 6 bases, there was a span of 12 bases. The CDR3 nucleotides read TGTGCCAGCAGTGTAGGGCAGCGTGATGGCTACACCTTC. This codes for CASSVGQRDGYTF.

CDR3 in amino acids: CASKDRANTGELFF. The CDR3 bases are TGTGCCAGCAAAGACAGGGCGAACACCGGGGAGCTGTTTTTT. V usage is TRBV6-1 and J usage is TRBJ2-2, with TRBD1 matching over 7 bases. Germline CDR1 is MNHNS and CDR2 is SASEGT. This CDR3 is built from 14 residues. The V segment lost 7 bases and the J segment 0 bases; nucleotides outside the gene matches: 2.

This clone was seen only a few times. The chain employs TRBV29-1 and TRBJ1-1, with a possible D match to TRBD1 (5 bases). Germline V gene data show CDR1 as SQVTM and CDR2 as ANQGSEA. V was clipped by 7 bases and J by 4 bases, with 16 bases between them. The CDR3 extends over 13 amino acids. The CDR3 region has the DNA TGCAGCGCTTACAGGCCTCGGGGCACTGAAGCTTTCTTT. Translating gives CSAYRPRGTEAFF.

The count of this clone is one. The rearrangement uses TRBV18 and TRBJ1-2; D perhaps matches TRBD1 (5 bases). Germline CDR1 is KGHSH and CDR2 is LQKENI. The length of the CDR3 is 13 residues. Trimming stripped 5 bases from V and 1 base from J, with 8 bases between. CDR3 DNA sequence: TGTGCCAGCTCAACTGACAGTAACTATGGCTACACCTTC. It specifies CASSTDSNYGYTF.

CDR3 amino acids: CASRDQERENTGELFF. The CDR3 DNA reads TGTGCCAGCAGGGACCAAGAGCGGGAAAACACCGGGGAGCTGTTTTTT. The genes are TRBV7-9 and TRBJ2-2, with 7 bases identical to TRBD2. Germline loops: CDR1 SEHNR, CDR2 FQNEAQ (reference sequence). The V gene end was trimmed by 6 bases and the J gene end by 2 bases; junction bases not matched to a gene: 9. The CDR3 extends over 16 amino acids.

This clone was picked up one time. This rearrangement joins TRBV10-2 to TRBJ1-1; no clear D gene. This CDR3 is built from 14 residues. Germline V gives CDR1 WSHSY, CDR2 SAAADI. V was clipped by 8 bases and J by 4 bases, with 17 bases between them. The CDR3 loop is CASWRRIEGTEAFF. The CDR3 DNA reads TGCGCCAGCTGGAGGAGGATTGAGGGCACTGAAGCTTTCTTT.

The J gene is TRBJ1-1, the V gene TRBV10-1; 11 bases line up with TRBD1. The trim removed 6 bases at V and 0 bases at J, leaving 9 bases unmatched. CDR1 and CDR2 (germline): WNHNN, SYGVQD (reference sequence). This CDR3 has 17 residues. CDR3 nucleotides: TGCGCCAGCAGACCCGGGACAGGGGGGAACATGAACACTGAAGCTTTCTTT. As protein: CASRPGTGGNMNTEAFF.

The V and J genes are TRBV19 and TRBJ2-2; D call uncertain. This CDR3 comprises 15 residues. Looked up from germline, CDR1 is LNHDA and CDR2 is SQIVND (reference sequence). The V end lost 4 bases, the J end lost 1 base, and 10 bases lay between the germline ends. This CDR3 is CASSKLTMNTGELFF. CDR3 nucleotides: TGTGCCAGTAGTAAACTGACAATGAACACCGGGGAGCTGTTTTTT.

This sequence joins TRBV11-2 and TRBJ2-3; D uncertain. The germline gives CDR1 SGHAT, CDR2 FQNNGV. This CDR3 comprises 15 residues. V lost 2 bases to trimming and J lost 1 base, with 10 bases between them. The CDR3 loop reads CASSLWGRGTDTQYF. The CDR3 DNA follows: TGTGCCAGCAGCTTATGGGGAAGAGGCACAGATACGCAGTATTTT. The full variable domain, completed using reference TRBV11-2 and TRBJ2-3, is EAGVAQSPRYKIIEKRQSVAFWCNPISGHATLYWYQQILGQGPKLLIQFQNNGVVDDSQLPKDRFSAERLKGVDSTLKIQPAKLEDSAVYLCASSLWGRGTDTQYFGPGTRLTVL.

V is TRBV7-2 and J is TRBJ2-5, with D perhaps matching TRBD1 or TRBD2 (5 bases each). The CDR3 has 14 residues. From germline, CDR1 is SGHTA and CDR2 FQGNSA. Trimming cost V 5 bases and J 5 bases, with 15 bases left between them. CDR3 loop: CASSLKGRFETQYF. The CDR3 DNA reads TGTGCCAGCAGCCTAAAGGGACGGTTTGAGACCCAGTACTTC. Variable domain in full (rest from reference TRBV7-2 and TRBJ2-5): GAGVSQSPSNKVTEKGKDVELRCDPISGHTALYWYRQSLGQGLEFLIYFQGNSAPDKSGLPSDRFSAERTGGSVSTLTIQRTQQEDSAVYLCASSLKGRFETQYFGPGTRLLVL.

The rearrangement joins TRBV3-1 (or the pseudogene TRBV3-2) to TRBJ2-1, with a possible D match to TRBD1 (6 bases). The V gene lost 1 base and the J gene lost 8 bases, with 12 bases spanning the gap. The germline CDR1 and CDR2 sequences are LGHDT and YNNKEL (reference sequence). The CDR3 contains 14 residues. In nucleotides, the CDR3 is TGTGCCAGCAGCCAAGGGCTTACAGGGTATGAGCAGTTCTTC. Translating it yields CASSQGLTGYEQFF.

This clone was observed a handful of times. J is TRBJ2-1 and V is TRBV7-9; 7 bases agree with TRBD2. CDR1 SEHNR and CDR2 FQNEAQ come from the germline V gene (reference sequence). The trim removed 2 bases at V and 15 bases at J, leaving 10 bases unmatched. This CDR3 contains 13 residues. The CDR3 coding sequence is TGTGCCAGCAGCTTAAGGGCGGGGGAGGTTCGGTTCTTC. Protein: CASSLRAGEVRFF.